Listed here are 7 T cell receptor beta chains from one sample, sequenced in a study of regulatory T cells in long-lasting Graves disease. Specified time point: newly diagnosed GD, antithyroid drugs for less than 3 months. PBMCs provided the RNA from which the TCR library was made. Researchers made TCR beta libraries by using iRepertoire HTBI primers and running Arm-PCR on CDR3 regions. One entry per CDR3 protein results from TCRdb running MiXCR on the multiplex PCR reads. Of about 460,000 distinct CDR3 sequences in the sample, 12% to 15% were seen once. A further study also used this sample, focusing on T cells in Graves' hyperthyroidism and ophthalmopathy.

Sample: peripheral blood mononuclear cells (PBMCs), taken at new diagnosis, from a patient treated with antithyroid drugs. Source of these receptors: a woman aged 50 to 60 with Graves disease.

This chain connects TRBV10-3 to TRBJ1-6; D perhaps matches TRBD1 (6 bases). CDR1 ENHRY and CDR2 SYGVKD come from the germline V gene. Deletions cut 10 bases from V and 7 bases from J, with 17 bases between. The length of the CDR3 is 14 residues. The CDR3 protein is CATTTGTRNSPLHF. The CDR3 coding sequence is TGTGCCACAACCACCGGGACAAGGAATTCACCCCTCCACTTT.

This clonotype appeared many times. The genes are TRBV20-1 and TRBJ2-1; 10 bases match TRBD2. This CDR3 is 14 amino acids long. The germline V gene encodes CDR1 DFQATT and CDR2 SNEGSKA (reference sequence). Trimming at V came to 2 bases and at J to 6 bases, leaving 4 bases not matched to a gene. In DNA form, the CDR3 reads TGCAGTGCTAGACTAGCGGGAGATTTCAATGAGCAGTTCTTC. Its protein product is CSARLAGDFNEQFF.

Points on this clonotype: Likely a read error: the CDR3 ends without its conserved phenylalanine or tryptophan. The chain carries TRBV7-2 and TRBJ1-1; D is unclear. Germline loops: CDR1 SGHTA, CDR2 FQGNSA. Deletions cut 5 bases from V and 3 bases from J, with 13 bases between. This CDR3 has 14 residues. CDR3 nucleotides: TGTGCCAGCAGCCCACCGCTTGGATACACTGAAGCTTTCTCT. Encoded protein: CASSPPLGYTEAFS.

The sample holds a few counts of this clonotype. The V call is TRBV6-1, the J call TRBJ2-1; D call uncertain. Trimming cost V 6 bases and J 8 bases, with 11 bases left between them. This CDR3 spans 12 amino acids. The germline CDR1 and CDR2 sequences are MNHNS and SASEGT. CDR3 region: CASRVVGDEQFF. CDR3 coding DNA: TGTGCCAGCAGGGTAGTGGGCGATGAGCAGTTCTTC.

This clonotype occurred many times. The chain recombines TRBV7-9 with TRBJ1-2; possibly TRBD1 for D (6 bases). Trimming removed 4 bases at V and 4 bases at J, with 13 bases between. There are 14 residues in the CDR3. Germline V gene data show CDR1 as SEHNR and CDR2 as FQNEAQ (reference sequence). The CDR3 DNA reads TGTGCCAGCAGCTCCCAATTGGACAGCTATGGCTACACCTTC. Protein: CASSSQLDSYGYTF.

A few counts support this clonotype. The J gene is TRBJ1-1, the V gene TRBV7-9; D is ambiguous. This CDR3 is 11 amino acids long. In germline, CDR1 is SEHNR, CDR2 FQNEAQ (reference sequence). V dropped 4 bases and J dropped 5 bases, with 5 bases sitting between them. The CDR3 protein is CASSSWTEAFF. The CDR3 DNA sequence: TGTGCCAGCAGCTCGTGGACTGAAGCTTTCTTT.

This clonotype was detected many times. This sequence joins TRBV7-2 and TRBJ1-1, with no clear D. CDR3 length equals 14 residues. V lost 1 base and J 1 base, leaving 7 bases between the germline ends. CDR1 and CDR2 (germline): SGHTA, FQGNSA. The CDR3 DNA reads TGTGCCAGCAGCTTAGTCGGAGCGAACACTGAAGCTTTCTTT. It is translated as CASSLVGANTEAFF.